This T cell receptor beta chain was recovered during a study of blood T cell repertoires in COVID-19. The method was immunoSEQ multiplex PCR; TCRdb's version includes in-frame clones alone and lacks a portion of them. The sample consists of 230,000 or so clones, 84% of them appearing once. CDR3 length: 13 amino acids. CDR1 and CDR2 from the germline V gene are KGHSH and LQKENI. V lost 8 bases to trimming and J lost 2 bases, with 12 bases between them. Donors of Cohort 3 who recovered were those that had two negative PCRs, clearance, or symptom resolution. The chain is built from TRBV18 and TRBJ2-5; maybe TRBD1 (6 bases). Sequences were obtained from PBMCs or T cells enriched from blood (not recorded which). The origin of this receptor is a man aged 50-60 years who had recovered from COVID-19. The CDR3 spells CASASGAQETQYF. The CDR3 bases are TGTGCCAGCGCGTCAGGGGCGCAAGAGACCCAGTACTTC. Looking up the rest from reference TRBV18 and TRBJ2-5 gives the full variable domain: NAGVMQNPRHLVRRRGQEARLRCSPMKGHSHVYWYRQLPEEGLKFMVYLQKENIIDESGMPKERFSAEFPKEGPSILRIQQVVRGDSAAYFCASASGAQETQYFGPGTRLLVL.